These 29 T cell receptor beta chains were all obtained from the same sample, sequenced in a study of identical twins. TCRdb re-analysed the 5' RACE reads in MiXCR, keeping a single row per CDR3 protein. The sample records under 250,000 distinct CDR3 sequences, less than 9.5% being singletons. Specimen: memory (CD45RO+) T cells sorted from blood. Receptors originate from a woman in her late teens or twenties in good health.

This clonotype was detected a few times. The chain's CDR3 is CASSLSTGITEAFF. In nucleotides, the CDR3 is TGTGCCAGCAGTTTATCGACGGGGATCACTGAAGCTTTCTTT. The V call is TRBV27, the J call TRBJ1-1; D ambiguous. The CDR3 covers 14 residues. Germline CDR1 reads MNHEY; CDR2 reads SMNVEV (reference sequence). With 0 bases removed from V and 4 bases from J, the gap between germline ends came to 9 bases.

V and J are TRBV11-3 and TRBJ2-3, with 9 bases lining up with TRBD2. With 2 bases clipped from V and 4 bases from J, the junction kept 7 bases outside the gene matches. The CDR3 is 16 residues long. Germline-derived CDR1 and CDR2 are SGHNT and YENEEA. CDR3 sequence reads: CASSLRLAGAADTQYF. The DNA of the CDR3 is TGTGCCAGCAGCTTAAGGTTAGCGGGGGCAGCAGATACGCAGTATTTT.

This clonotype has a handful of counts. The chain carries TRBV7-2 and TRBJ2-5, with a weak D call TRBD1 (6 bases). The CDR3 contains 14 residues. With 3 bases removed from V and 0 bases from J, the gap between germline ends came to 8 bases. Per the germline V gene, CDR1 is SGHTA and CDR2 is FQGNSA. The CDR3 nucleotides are TGTGCCAGCAGCTTGGGACACCACCAAGAGACCCAGTACTTC. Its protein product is CASSLGHHQETQYF. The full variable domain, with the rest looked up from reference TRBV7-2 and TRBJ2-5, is GAGVSQSPSNKVTEKGKDVELRCDPISGHTALYWYRQSLGQGLEFLIYFQGNSAPDKSGLPSDRFSAERTGGSVSTLTIQRTQQEDSAVYLCASSLGHHQETQYFGPGTRLLVL.

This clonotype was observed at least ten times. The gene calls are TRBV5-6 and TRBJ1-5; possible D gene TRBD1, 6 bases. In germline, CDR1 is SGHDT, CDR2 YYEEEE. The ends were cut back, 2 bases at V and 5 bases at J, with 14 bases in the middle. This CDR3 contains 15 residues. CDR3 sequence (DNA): TGTGCCAGCAGCTTTTGGGACACACCCCATCAGCCCCAGCATTTT. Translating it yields CASSFWDTPHQPQHF.

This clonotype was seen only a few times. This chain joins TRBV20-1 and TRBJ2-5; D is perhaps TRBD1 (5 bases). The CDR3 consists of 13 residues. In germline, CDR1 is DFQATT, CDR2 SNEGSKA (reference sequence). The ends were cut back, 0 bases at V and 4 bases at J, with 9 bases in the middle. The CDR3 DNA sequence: TGCAGTGCTAGAGATCCAGGGCGAGAGACCCAGTACTTC. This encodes CSARDPGRETQYF.

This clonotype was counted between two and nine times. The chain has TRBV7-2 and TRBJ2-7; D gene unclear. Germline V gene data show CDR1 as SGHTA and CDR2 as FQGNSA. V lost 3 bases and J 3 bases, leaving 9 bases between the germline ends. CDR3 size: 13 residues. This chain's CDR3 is CASSLAFFYEQYF. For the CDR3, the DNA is TGTGCCAGCAGCTTGGCATTTTTCTACGAGCAGTACTTC.

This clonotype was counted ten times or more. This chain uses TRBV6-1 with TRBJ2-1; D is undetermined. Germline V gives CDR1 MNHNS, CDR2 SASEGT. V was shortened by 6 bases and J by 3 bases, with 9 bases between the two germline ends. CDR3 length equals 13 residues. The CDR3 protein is CASSLLYYNEQFF. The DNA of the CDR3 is TGTGCCAGCAGCCTGTTGTACTACAATGAGCAGTTCTTC.

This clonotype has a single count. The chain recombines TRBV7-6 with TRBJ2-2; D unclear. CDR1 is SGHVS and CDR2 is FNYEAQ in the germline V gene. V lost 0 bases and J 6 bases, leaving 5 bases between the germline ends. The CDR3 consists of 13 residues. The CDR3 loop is CASSLALSGELFF. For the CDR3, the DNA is TGTGCCAGCAGCTTAGCCTTGTCCGGGGAGCTGTTTTTT.

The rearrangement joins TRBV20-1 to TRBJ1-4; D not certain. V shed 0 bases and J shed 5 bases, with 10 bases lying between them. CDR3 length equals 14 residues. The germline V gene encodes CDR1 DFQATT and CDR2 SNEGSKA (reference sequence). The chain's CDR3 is CSARDTHLNEKLFF. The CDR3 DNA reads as TGCAGTGCTAGAGATACCCACCTGAATGAAAAACTGTTTTTT.

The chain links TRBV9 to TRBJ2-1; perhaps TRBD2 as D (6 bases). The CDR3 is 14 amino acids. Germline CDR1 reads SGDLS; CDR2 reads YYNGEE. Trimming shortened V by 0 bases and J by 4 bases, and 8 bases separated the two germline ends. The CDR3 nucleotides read TGTGCCAGCAGCGTAGCGGGGACTTACAATGAGCAGTTCTTC. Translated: CASSVAGTYNEQFF.

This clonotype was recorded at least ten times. The DNA for the CDR3 is TGTGCCAGCAGTCTACAGGGAGGGAACTCGGGCTACACCTTC. It encodes CASSLQGGNSGYTF. J is TRBJ1-2 and V is TRBV6-5, with D possibly matching TRBD1 (6 bases). The ends were cut back, 5 bases at V and 8 bases at J, with 18 bases in the middle. Germline lookup yields CDR1 MNHEY and CDR2 SVGAGI. The length of the CDR3 is 14 residues.

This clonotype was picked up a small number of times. The CDR3 protein is CSGKTGDYGYTF. The CDR3 DNA reads as TGCAGCGGGAAGACAGGGGACTATGGCTACACCTTC. The chain couples TRBV29-1 to TRBJ1-2, with 8 bases lining up with TRBD1. The CDR3 runs 12 residues. Unmatched junction bases numbered 4, after V lost 7 bases and J lost 3 bases. Per germline, CDR1 SQVTM and CDR2 ANQGSEA.

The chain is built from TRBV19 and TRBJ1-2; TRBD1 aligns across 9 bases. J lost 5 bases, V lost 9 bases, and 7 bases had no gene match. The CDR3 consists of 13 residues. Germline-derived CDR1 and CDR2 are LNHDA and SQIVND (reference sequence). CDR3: CASTPGQGYGYTF. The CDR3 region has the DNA TGTGCCAGCACTCCGGGACAGGGATATGGCTACACCTTC.

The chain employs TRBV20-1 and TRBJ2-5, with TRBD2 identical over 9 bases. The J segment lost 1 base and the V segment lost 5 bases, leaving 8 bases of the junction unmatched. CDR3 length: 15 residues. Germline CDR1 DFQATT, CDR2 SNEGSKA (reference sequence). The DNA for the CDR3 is TGCAGTGCTTCTCCCTTAGCGGGGGCCCAAGAGACCCAGTACTTC. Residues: CSASPLAGAQETQYF.

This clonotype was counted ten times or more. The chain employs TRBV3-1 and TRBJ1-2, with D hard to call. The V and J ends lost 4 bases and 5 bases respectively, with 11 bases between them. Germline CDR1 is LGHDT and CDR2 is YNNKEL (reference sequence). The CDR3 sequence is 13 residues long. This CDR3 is CASSLSAGYGYTF. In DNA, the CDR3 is TGTGCCAGCAGCCTCTCCGCGGGGTATGGCTACACCTTC.

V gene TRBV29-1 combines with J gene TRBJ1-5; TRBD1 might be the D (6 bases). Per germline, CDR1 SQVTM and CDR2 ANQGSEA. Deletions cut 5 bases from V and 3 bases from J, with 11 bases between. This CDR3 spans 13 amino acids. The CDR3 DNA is TGCAGCGTTATTTCAGGGGTCAATCAGCCCCAGCATTTT. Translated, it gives CSVISGVNQPQHF.

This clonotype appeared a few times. The DNA of the CDR3 is TGTGCCAGCAGCCAAGGTCGGCAGGGTATCCAGCCCCAGCATTTT. This sequence encodes CASSQGRQGIQPQHF. The gene calls are TRBV3-1 and TRBJ1-5, with TRBD1 as a possible D gene (5 bases). V lost 1 base to trimming and J lost 7 bases, with 14 bases between them. This CDR3 is built from 15 residues. The germline V gene has CDR1 LGHDT and CDR2 YNNKEL (reference sequence).

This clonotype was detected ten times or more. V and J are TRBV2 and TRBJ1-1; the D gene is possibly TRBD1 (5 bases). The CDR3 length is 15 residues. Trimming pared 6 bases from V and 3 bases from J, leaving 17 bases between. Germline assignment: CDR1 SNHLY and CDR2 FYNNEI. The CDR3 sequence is CASRPIWGGDTEAFF. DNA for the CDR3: TGTGCCAGCAGACCCATATGGGGGGGTGACACTGAAGCTTTCTTT.

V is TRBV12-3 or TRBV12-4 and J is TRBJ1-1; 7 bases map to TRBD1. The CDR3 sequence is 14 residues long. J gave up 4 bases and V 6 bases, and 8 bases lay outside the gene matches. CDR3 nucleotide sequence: TGTGCCAGCAGCAAAACCCCAGGGGGCACTGAAGCTTTCTTT. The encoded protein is CASSKTPGGTEAFF.

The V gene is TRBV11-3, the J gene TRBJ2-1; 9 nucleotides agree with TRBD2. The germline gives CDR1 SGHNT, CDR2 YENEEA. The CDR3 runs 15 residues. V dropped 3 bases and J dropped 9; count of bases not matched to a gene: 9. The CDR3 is CASSFIAGVIGEQFF. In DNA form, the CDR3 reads TGTGCCAGCAGCTTTATAGCGGGGGTGATCGGTGAGCAGTTCTTC.

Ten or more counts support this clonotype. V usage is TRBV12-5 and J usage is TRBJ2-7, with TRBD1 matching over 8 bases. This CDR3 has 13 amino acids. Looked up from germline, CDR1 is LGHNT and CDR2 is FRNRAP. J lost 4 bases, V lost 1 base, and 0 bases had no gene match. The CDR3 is CASGLDRGYEQYF. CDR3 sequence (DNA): TGTGCTAGTGGTTTGGACAGGGGGTACGAGCAGTACTTC.

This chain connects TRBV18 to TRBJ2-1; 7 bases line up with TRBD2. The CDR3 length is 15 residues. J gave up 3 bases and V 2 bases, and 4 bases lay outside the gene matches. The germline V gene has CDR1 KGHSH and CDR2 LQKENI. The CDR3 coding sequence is TGTGCCAGCTCACCAACGCTAGCGGACTACAATGAGCAGTTCTTC. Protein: CASSPTLADYNEQFF.

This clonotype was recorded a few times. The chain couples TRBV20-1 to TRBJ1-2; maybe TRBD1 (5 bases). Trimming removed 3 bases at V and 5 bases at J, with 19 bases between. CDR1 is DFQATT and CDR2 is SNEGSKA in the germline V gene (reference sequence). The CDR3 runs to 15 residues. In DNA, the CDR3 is TGCAGTGCTAGCCCCAATCTAGGGACGGATTATGGCTACACCTTC. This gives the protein CSASPNLGTDYGYTF.

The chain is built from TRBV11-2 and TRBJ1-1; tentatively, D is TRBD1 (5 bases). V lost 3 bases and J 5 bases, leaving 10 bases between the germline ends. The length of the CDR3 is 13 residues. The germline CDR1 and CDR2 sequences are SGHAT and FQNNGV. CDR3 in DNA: TGTGCCAGCAGCTTGGTCAGGGAAACTGAAGCTTTCTTT. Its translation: CASSLVRETEAFF.

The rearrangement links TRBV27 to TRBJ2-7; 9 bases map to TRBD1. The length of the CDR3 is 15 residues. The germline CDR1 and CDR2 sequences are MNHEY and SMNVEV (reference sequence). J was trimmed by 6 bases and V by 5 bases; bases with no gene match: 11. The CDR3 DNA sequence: TGTGCCAGCAGTCCAACCGGGACAGGGCCCCTCGAGCAGTACTTC. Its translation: CASSPTGTGPLEQYF.

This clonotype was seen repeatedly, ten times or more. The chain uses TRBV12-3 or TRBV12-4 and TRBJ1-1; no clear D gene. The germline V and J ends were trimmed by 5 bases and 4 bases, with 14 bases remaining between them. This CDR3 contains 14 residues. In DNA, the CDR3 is TGTGCCAGCAGTCTGAGACATATGGGCACTGAAGCTTTCTTT. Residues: CASSLRHMGTEAFF.

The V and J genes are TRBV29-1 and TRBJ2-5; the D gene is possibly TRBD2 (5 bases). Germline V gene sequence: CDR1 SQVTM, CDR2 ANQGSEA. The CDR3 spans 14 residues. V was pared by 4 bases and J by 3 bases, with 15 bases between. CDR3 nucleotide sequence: TGCAGCGTTGTCCGAGGAGGTCCGAAAGAGACCCAGTACTTC. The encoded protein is CSVVRGGPKETQYF.

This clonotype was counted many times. CDR3 sequence: CASSPLTSGSYNEQFF. In DNA, the CDR3 is TGCGCCAGCAGCCCCCTTACTAGCGGGAGTTACAATGAGCAGTTCTTC. This chain connects TRBV5-1 to TRBJ2-1; TRBD2 agrees at 11 bases. The CDR3 totals 16 residues. The V gene end was trimmed by 4 bases and the J gene end by 4 bases; junction bases not matched to a gene: 7. Germline CDR1 is SGHRS and CDR2 is YFSETQ.

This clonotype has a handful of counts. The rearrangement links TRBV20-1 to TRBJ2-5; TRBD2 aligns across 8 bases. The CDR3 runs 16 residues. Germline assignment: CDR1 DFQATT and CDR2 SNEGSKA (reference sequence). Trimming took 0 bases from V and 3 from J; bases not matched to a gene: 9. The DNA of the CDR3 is TGCAGTGCTAGAGACAATAGACCGGGACTAGAAGAGACCCAGTACTTC. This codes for CSARDNRPGLEETQYF.